The sample holds one count of the clone carrying this TCR beta chain. The same CDR3 is also encoded by other DNA sequences in this sample. The data are from a study of blood T cell repertoires in COVID-19. About the study: Sites in the United States, Italy and Spain provided acute and convalescent COVID-19 samples. PBMCs, B-cell-depleted T cells, or T cells provided the cDNA or gDNA that made up the material.

As handled by the study authors: Nucleated cell counts were estimated from reference gene primer amplification. TCRdb's table, derived via immunoSEQ multiplex PCR, lists solely in-frame clones and lacks some. V, J and clone size were drawn from that table, and D and trimming were deduced from the DNA. Among around 270,000 clones listed, around 84% were seen once. In germline, CDR1 is ENHRY, CDR2 SYGVKD. V was clipped by 3 bases and J by 2 bases, with 2 bases between them. This CDR3 is built from 11 residues. The specimen sequenced was peripheral blood. The genes are TRBV10-3 and TRBJ2-7; D unclear. This clonotype was sampled from a man between 60 and 75 years old with acute or convalescent COVID-19. The CDR3 spells CAISDTYEQYF. CDR3 nucleotides: TGTGCCATCAGTGATACCTACGAGCAGTACTTC.